This T cell receptor beta chain was recorded in a study of blood T cell repertoires in COVID-19. Study background: Sites across the United States, Italy and Spain contributed samples from acute and convalescent COVID-19. PBMCs, B-cell-depleted T cells, or T cells provided the cDNA or gDNA that made up the material.

Original processing methods: From reference gene primer amplification, estimates of nucleated cell counts were derived. Profiling relied on immunoSEQ multiplex PCR, and the TCRdb table lists in-frame clones only, not all of them. The V and J calls and clone size are taken from that table; D and trimming were inferred from the DNA. The sample has about 210,000 clones, roughly 78% seen once; the top ten hold about an eighth. The CDR3 covers 14 residues. Trimming shortened V by 7 bases and J by 7 bases, and 17 bases separated the two germline ends. CDR1 and CDR2 (germline): MNHEY, SMNVEV (reference sequence).

The genes are TRBV27 and TRBJ2-1, with TRBD2 as a possible D gene (7 bases). This TCR came from a middle-aged woman with acute or convalescent COVID-19. Specimen: peripheral blood. The CDR3 region is CASKEGGGGNEQFF. The CDR3 bases are TGTGCCAGCAAAGAGGGAGGGGGGGGGAATGAGCAGTTCTTC.